The 7 T cell receptor beta chains presented below share a single source sample, sequenced in a study of T-cell reconstitution after alpha-beta-depleted transplantation in children. Unique molecular identifiers were incorporated during preparation of the TCRbeta library. In TCRdb, the PCR reads were re-called with MiXCR into one record per CDR3 protein. Here the sample spans 200,000 to 250,000 distinct CDR3 sequences, under 9.5% being singletons. The sequencing used PBMCs, mostly from graft donor cells, collected 180 days after TCRalphabeta/CD19-depleted stem cell transplant. The receptors originated from a male patient under 18 who had a stem cell transplant for acute lymphoblastic leukemia, so the T cells may come from the graft donor.

The chain links TRBV6-5 to TRBJ2-5; 10 nucleotides align to TRBD2. The germline V gene encodes CDR1 MNHEY and CDR2 SVGAGI. The CDR3 covers 17 residues. Losses at the gene ends were 1 base for V and 7 bases for J; bases not matched to a gene: 12. CDR3 loop: CASSYFPEEREGGTQYF. The CDR3, as DNA: TGTGCCAGCAGTTACTTCCCTGAGGAGCGGGAGGGGGGGACCCAGTACTTC.

This clonotype showed up many times. The chain carries TRBV7-8 and TRBJ2-1; 8 nucleotides align to TRBD1. J was trimmed by 3 bases and V by 5 bases; bases with no gene match: 9. CDR3 size: 16 residues. The germline gives CDR1 SGHVS, CDR2 FQNEAQ. The CDR3 reads CASSPLRQGNYNEQFF. In DNA form, the CDR3 reads TGTGCCAGCAGCCCCCTCAGACAGGGGAACTACAATGAGCAGTTCTTC.

This clonotype appeared many times. This rearrangement joins TRBV12-3 or TRBV12-4 to TRBJ2-4; TRBD2 might be the D (6 bases). V dropped 0 bases and J dropped 8 bases, with 14 bases sitting between them. The CDR3 totals 15 residues. The CDR3 reads CASSLAGDSGDIQYF. CDR3 coding DNA: TGTGCCAGCAGTTTAGCGGGGGATTCGGGGGACATTCAGTACTTC.

This clonotype was recorded many times. The chain is built from TRBV5-1 and TRBJ2-6; 11 bases map to TRBD1. The V and J ends lost 5 bases and 7 bases, in that order; junction bases with no gene match: 2. CDR3 size: 14 residues. Germline V gives CDR1 SGHRS, CDR2 YFSETQ. This CDR3 reads CASRGTGGANVLTF. In nucleotides, the CDR3 is TGCGCCAGCAGAGGGACAGGGGGAGCCAACGTCCTGACTTTC.

This clonotype showed up many times. V and J are TRBV3-1 and TRBJ1-2, with 8 positions matching TRBD1. There are 15 residues in the CDR3. Unmatched junction bases numbered 5, after V lost 1 base and J lost 4 bases. The germline CDR1 and CDR2 sequences are LGHDT and YNNKEL (reference sequence). The CDR3 reads CASSQVRDRSYGYTF. CDR3 sequence (DNA): TGTGCCAGCAGCCAAGTGAGGGACAGGTCCTATGGCTACACCTTC.

In the case of this clonotype: Possible read error: a much larger clone is one base away. The V call is TRBV4-3, the J call TRBJ1-4, with TRBD1 identical over 7 bases. The CDR3 length is 16 residues. Germline V gene data show CDR1 as LGHNA and CDR2 as YSLEER. J gave up 4 bases and V 0 bases, and 5 bases lay outside the gene matches. CDR3 nucleotides: TGCGCCAGCAGCCAAGAAACGGCAGGGGGTAATGAAAAACTGTTTTTT. This gives the protein CASSQETAGGNEKLFF.

There are many counts of this clonotype. The chain's CDR3 is CASSSYREIKQYF. CDR3 sequence (DNA): TGTGCCAGCAGTTCGTACAGGGAAATAAAGCAGTACTTC. J is TRBJ2-7 and V is TRBV27; D is possibly TRBD1 (6 bases). CDR3 length equals 13 residues. Trimming took off 4 bases at V and 8 bases at J, with 15 bases between the two ends. The germline V gene has CDR1 MNHEY and CDR2 SMNVEV (reference sequence).